Presented here are 12 T cell receptor beta chains from one specimen sequenced in a study of OX40 agonist ivuxolimab in advanced cancers. Data came from immunoSEQ multiplex PCR; TCRdb stores just in-frame clones and leaves some out. The repertoire holds roughly 92,000 clones, with 75% to 95% as singletons. The starting material was CD4+ or CD8+ T cells sorted from blood, obtained in a trial of the OX40 agonist ivuxolimab. Receptors were obtained from an adult with an advanced solid tumor such as melanoma, head and neck, liver or kidney cancer.

The chain joins TRBV5-4 to TRBJ1-4; 9 nucleotides match TRBD1. CDR1 and CDR2 from the germline V gene are SGHNT and YYREEE (reference sequence). CDR3 size: 15 residues. Losses at the gene ends were 3 bases for V and 6 bases for J; bases not matched to a gene: 6. DNA of the CDR3: TGTGCCAGCAGCTCCAACAGGGGGCTAGATGAAAAACTGTTTTTT. Amino acid sequence: CASSSNRGLDEKLFF.

The chain employs TRBV30 and TRBJ2-1; D gene unclear. V lost 0 bases and J 0 bases, leaving 9 bases between the germline ends. CDR3 length: 15 amino acids. Germline lookup yields CDR1 GTSNPN and CDR2 SVGIG (reference sequence). The CDR3 DNA follows: TGTGCCTGGAGTGTAGTCGCGCGCTCCTACAATGAGCAGTTCTTC. This gives the protein CAWSVVARSYNEQFF.

This clone was seen a handful of times. The J gene is TRBJ2-7, the V gene TRBV6-5; 8 nucleotides match TRBD1. The germline V gene has CDR1 MNHEY and CDR2 SVGAGI. This CDR3 has 15 amino acids. With V trimmed by 5 bases and J by 2 bases, 8 bases remained unmatched. The CDR3 reads CASSRPGQAPYEQYF. The DNA for the CDR3 is TGTGCCAGCAGTCGCCCGGGACAGGCCCCCTACGAGCAGTACTTC.

J is TRBJ2-5 and V is TRBV11-2; no clear D. The V gene's germline CDR1 is SGHAT and CDR2 FQNNGV. Trimming took off 5 bases at V and 5 bases at J, with 9 bases between the two ends. The CDR3 is 12 residues long. The CDR3 sequence is CASSLGRETQYF. The CDR3 DNA follows: TGTGCCAGCAGCCTCGGTAGGGAGACCCAGTACTTC.

J is TRBJ2-7 and V is TRBV29-1; D is perhaps TRBD1 or TRBD2 (6 bases each). The germline V gene has CDR1 SQVTM and CDR2 ANQGSEA. V shed 3 bases and J shed 9 bases, with 12 bases lying between them. CDR3 length: 11 amino acids. The CDR3 sequence is CSVEAGQGQYF. The CDR3 DNA reads TGCAGCGTTGAGGCGGGACAAGGGCAGTACTTC.

The chain uses TRBV30 and TRBJ2-1; 9 bases are a match to TRBD2. CDR1 GTSNPN and CDR2 SVGIG come from the germline V gene (reference sequence). This CDR3 region has 16 residues. Losses at the gene ends were 0 bases for V and 5 bases for J; bases not matched to a gene: 8. The CDR3 DNA sequence: TGTGCCTGGAGTGTTGGTGCTAGCGGGGTAGACAATGAGCAGTTCTTC. It codes for CAWSVGASGVDNEQFF.

The chain couples TRBV5-6 to TRBJ2-7; 9 nucleotides line up with TRBD1. The V gene's germline CDR1 is SGHDT and CDR2 YYEEEE. J lost 2 bases, V lost 4 bases, and 4 bases had no gene match. The CDR3 is made up of 14 amino acids. The CDR3 protein is CASSHRDRAYEQYF. The CDR3 nucleotides are TGTGCCAGCAGCCACCGGGACAGGGCCTACGAGCAGTACTTC.

A few counts support this clone. V is TRBV9 and J is TRBJ1-1; TRBD1 aligns across 8 bases. The CDR3 extends over 16 amino acids. CDR1 and CDR2 from the germline V gene are SGDLS and YYNGEE. Germline trimming cut 3 bases from V and 3 bases from J; bases unmatched to any gene: 10. This CDR3 is CASSARQGLSYTEAFF. As DNA, the CDR3 is TGTGCCAGCAGCGCCCGACAGGGGCTTTCTTACACTGAAGCTTTCTTT.

The chain employs TRBV7-9 and TRBJ2-7; D gene unclear. This CDR3 has 14 residues. Germline CDR1 SEHNR, CDR2 FQNEAQ (reference sequence). Deletions cut 5 bases from V and 2 bases from J, with 13 bases between. CDR3 sequence: CASSRPGSTYEQYF. The CDR3 DNA reads as TGTGCCAGCAGCCGACCTGGTAGCACCTACGAGCAGTACTTC.

The chain has TRBV7-9 and TRBJ1-1; D is unresolved. Looked up from germline, CDR1 is SEHNR and CDR2 is FQNEAQ (reference sequence). With 4 bases removed from V and 0 bases from J, the gap between germline ends came to 12 bases. The CDR3 is 15 residues long. The CDR3 region is CASSSSGGVNTEAFF. The CDR3 coding sequence is TGTGCCAGCAGCTCCTCGGGCGGGGTGAACACTGAAGCTTTCTTT.

The chain combines TRBV6-6 with TRBJ1-5, with 7 bases matching TRBD1. The CDR3 has 15 residues. The junction had 6 bases not matched to a gene; V was cut back by 2 bases and J by 5 bases. Germline V CDR1 and CDR2: MNHNY, SVGAGI (reference sequence). This chain's CDR3 is CASSYLRQGDQPQHF. The DNA for the CDR3 is TGTGCCAGCAGTTACCTCCGACAGGGCGATCAGCCCCAGCATTTT.

This clone was seen more than once but under ten times. The V gene is TRBV11-2, the J gene TRBJ2-1; D possibly corresponds to TRBD2 (5 bases). This CDR3 is 18 amino acids long. The germline V and J ends were trimmed by 5 bases and 8 bases, with 28 bases remaining between them. Germline lookup yields CDR1 SGHAT and CDR2 FQNNGV. In DNA, the CDR3 is TGTGCCAGCAGCAGCTTAAAGGGAAGGAGGAAAGATTCGGATGAGCAGTTCTTC. Its protein is CASSSLKGRRKDSDEQFF.